A single sample gave rise to the 10 T cell receptor beta chains below, sequenced in a study of OX40 agonist ivuxolimab in advanced cancers. Sequencing used immunoSEQ multiplex PCR; TCRdb keeps in-frame clones, though not all of them. The sample shows about 98,000 clones, roughly 87% of them seen only once. The starting material was CD4+ or CD8+ T cells sorted from blood, obtained in a trial of the OX40 agonist ivuxolimab. The receptors originated from an adult with an advanced solid tumor such as melanoma, head and neck, liver or kidney cancer.

J is TRBJ2-5 and V is TRBV9; D perhaps matches TRBD2 (5 bases). Trimming took 2 bases from V and 2 from J, leaving 19 bases between them. There are 17 residues in the CDR3. Germline V gives CDR1 SGDLS, CDR2 YYNGEE. Here the CDR3 DNA reads TGTGCCAGCAGCGTTATACACGGGGATTGGGGTCAAGAGACCCAGTACTTC. Its protein is CASSVIHGDWGQETQYF.

The rearrangement uses TRBV7-6 and TRBJ2-5; D may correspond to TRBD1 or TRBD2 (5 bases each). Deletions cut 5 bases from V and 9 bases from J, with 16 bases between. Germline CDR1 and CDR2: SGHVS and FNYEAQ. The CDR3 loop spans 13 amino acids. Here the CDR3 reads CASSPPGRGAQYF. CDR3 nucleotide sequence: TGTGCCAGCAGCCCTCCGGGGCGTGGGGCCCAGTACTTC.

The chain uses TRBV5-6 and TRBJ1-5; D not resolved. This CDR3 region has 15 residues. Trimming took off 4 bases at V and 0 bases at J, with 11 bases between the two ends. Germline lookup yields CDR1 SGHDT and CDR2 YYEEEE. CDR3: CASSLEGYSNQPQHF. The CDR3 bases are TGTGCCAGCAGCCTCGAAGGGTATAGCAATCAGCCCCAGCATTTT.

The CDR3 DNA is TGTGCCAGTTCCGCGTGGGAGAACCGGAACACCATATATTTT. Its translation is CASSAWENRNTIYF. This chain connects TRBV19 to TRBJ1-3, with D unresolved. Trimming took 8 bases from V and 7 from J, leaving 18 bases between them. Germline CDR1 reads LNHDA; CDR2 reads SQIVND (reference sequence). The length of the CDR3 is 14 residues.

This chain links TRBV29-1 with TRBJ1-1; D is uncertain. Looked up from germline, CDR1 is SQVTM and CDR2 is ANQGSEA. Trimming took off 3 bases at V and 0 bases at J, with 8 bases between the two ends. This CDR3 contains 13 residues. The CDR3, as DNA: TGCAGCGTTGAGGCAGACATGAACACTGAAGCTTTCTTT. The encoded protein is CSVEADMNTEAFF.

This clone was counted only a few times. The genes are TRBV7-4 and TRBJ2-5, with no clear D. Germline CDR1 reads SGHVT; CDR2 reads SQSDAQ. The CDR3 length is 16 residues. V shed 1 base and J shed 0 bases, with 12 bases lying between them. CDR3 sequence reads: CASSLVLCTYQETQYF. DNA for the CDR3: TGTGCCAGCAGCTTAGTGTTGTGTACGTACCAAGAGACCCAGTACTTC.

The chain carries TRBV6-5 and TRBJ2-3; D possibly corresponds to TRBD2 (7 bases). Germline values: CDR1 MNHEY, CDR2 SVGAGI. The CDR3 is made up of 14 amino acids. V lost 6 bases, J lost 3 bases, and 13 bases lay in between. The CDR3, as DNA: TGTGCCAGCAGAGAGGGGGGGGTAACAGATACGCAGTATTTT. Protein sequence: CASREGGVTDTQYF.

This chain connects TRBV18 to TRBJ2-1; TRBD1 aligns across 10 bases. V lost 6 bases, J lost 4 bases, and 6 bases stayed unmatched. This CDR3 is 15 amino acids long. Germline values: CDR1 KGHSH, CDR2 LQKENI. The CDR3 sequence is CASSPGTGVYNEQFF. For the CDR3, the DNA is TGTGCCAGCTCCCCCGGGACAGGGGTGTACAATGAGCAGTTCTTC.

The rearrangement links TRBV5-1 to TRBJ1-1, with D hard to call. Trimming left V 0 bases short and J 0 bases short, with 12 bases between. Germline V gene data show CDR1 as SGHRS and CDR2 as YFSETQ. The CDR3 contains 16 residues. The CDR3 DNA reads TGCGCCAGCAGCTTGGTGGGCGGCCGTATGAACACTGAAGCTTTCTTT. It is translated as CASSLVGGRMNTEAFF.

The CDR3 sequence: CASSLGARGNYEQYF. DNA of the CDR3: TGTGCCAGCAGCTTAGGGGCCCGGGGAAACTACGAGCAGTACTTC. The V gene is TRBV7-8, the J gene TRBJ2-7; D may be TRBD2 (5 bases). The ends were cut back, 1 base at V and 3 bases at J, with 13 bases in the middle. The CDR3 spans 15 residues. Per germline, CDR1 SGHVS and CDR2 FQNEAQ.